The rows below give T cell receptor beta chains drawn from one sample of a study of technical replicates of blood from a handful of donors. The method was immunoSEQ multiplex PCR; TCRdb's version includes in-frame clones alone and lacks a portion of them. The sample lists roughly 72,000 clones; approximately 93% were seen once. The material sequenced was T cells isolated from PBMCs. The receptors originated from a human donor in good health. CDR3s include the opening cysteine and the closing phenylalanine or tryptophan. The order of the fields is clone size, D gene, V gene, J gene, CDR3 protein, CDR3 DNA. A D gene is named only where the DNA matches it firmly. Clone sizes are given selectively: once, few, many, or a class where the clone is expanded.

.	TRBD2	TRBV2	TRBJ2-5	CASNPEGLAGVAQYF	TGTGCCAGCAACCCTGAGGGACTAGCGGGAGTCGCCCAGTACTTC
.	TRBD1	TRBV18	TRBJ1-2	CASSLRGQGNNYGYTF	TGTGCCAGCTCACTGAGGGGACAGGGGAACAACTATGGCTACACCTTC
.	.	TRBV9	TRBJ1-2	CASSEGMWGGNGYTF	TGTGCCAGCAGCGAGGGGATGTGGGGGGGAAATGGCTACACCTTC
.	TRBD1	TRBV27	TRBJ1-1	CASSPDREHTEAFF	TGTGCCAGCAGCCCGGACAGGGAACACACTGAAGCTTTCTTT
.	.	TRBV5-6	TRBJ2-5	CASSLGGLGVETQYF	TGTGCCAGCAGCTTGGGGGGGCTGGGAGTAGAGACCCAGTACTTC
once	TRBD2	TRBV23-1	TRBJ2-7	CASSQRGGEQYF	TGCGCCAGCAGTCAAAGGGGAGGGGAGCAGTACTTC
.	.	TRBV7-8	TRBJ2-1	CASSPGSGRDNEQFF	TGTGCCAGCAGCCCCGGTTCTGGTCGGGACAATGAGCAGTTCTTC
.	.	TRBV28	TRBJ2-7	CASSLAGIYEQYF	TGTGCCAGCAGTTTAGCGGGGATATACGAGCAGTACTTC
few	TRBD1	TRBV10-3	TRBJ1-4	CAISLQGAGEKLFF	TGTGCCATCAGTCTACAGGGGGCAGGGGAAAAACTGTTTTTT
.	TRBD1	TRBV28	TRBJ1-5	CASSFTGGGSQPQHF	TGTGCCAGCAGTTTTACAGGGGGCGGTAGTCAGCCCCAGCATTTT
.	.	TRBV5-4	TRBJ2-7	CASSILATPYEQYF	TGTGCCAGCAGCATTCTAGCGACACCCTACGAGCAGTACTTC
.	.	TRBV5-1	TRBJ2-7	CASSAGDTYEQYF	TGCGCCAGCAGCGCGGGCGATACCTACGAGCAGTACTTC
.	TRBD2	TRBV5-4	TRBJ2-1	CASSLKLADNEQFF	TGTGCCAGCAGCTTGAAACTAGCGGACAATGAGCAGTTCTTC
.	TRBD1	TRBV6-5	TRBJ1-1	CASSYTRGLALKAFF	TGTGCCAGCAGTTACACTAGGGGGCTAGCCTTAAAAGCTTTCTTT
.	.	TRBV5-8	TRBJ1-1	CASSLESSTEAFF	TGTGCCAGCAGCTTGGAGAGCTCAACTGAAGCTTTCTTT
.	.	TRBV5-1	TRBJ1-1	CASSLYQGGGTEAFF	TGCGCCAGCAGCTTGTATCAGGGAGGGGGTACTGAAGCTTTCTTT
once	.	TRBV19	TRBJ2-7	CASARDRDTTYEQYF	TGTGCCAGTGCGCGTGACCGGGACACCACCTACGAGCAGTACTTC
.	.	TRBV14	TRBJ1-2	CASSPGVRYGYTF	TGTGCCAGCAGCCCTGGAGTCCGCTATGGCTACACCTTC
.	.	TRBV7-6	TRBJ1-1	CASSGEGREAFF	TGTGCCAGCAGCGGAGAGGGGAGGGAAGCTTTCTTT
.	.	TRBV27	TRBJ2-7	CASSSAGVIHEQYF	TGTGCCAGCAGTTCCGCAGGGGTGATACACGAGCAGTACTTC
.	TRBD1	TRBV7-2	TRBJ1-4	CASSSSRDSDNEKLFF	TGTGCCAGCAGCTCATCCAGGGACAGCGATAATGAAAAACTGTTTTTT
.	.	TRBV7-9	TRBJ2-7	CASPYERPGKDEQYF	TGTGCCAGCCCCTACGAGCGACCGGGGAAGGACGAGCAGTACTTC
.	.	TRBV7-8	TRBJ1-2	CASSLAQGNYGYTF	TGTGCCAGCAGCTTAGCACAGGGCAACTATGGCTACACCTTC
.	.	TRBV19	TRBJ1-1	CASSIDELSTEAFF	TGTGCCAGTAGTATTGATGAGTTGAGCACTGAAGCTTTCTTT
.	TRBD2	TRBV7-7	TRBJ2-3	CASSLDSGSNTDTQYF	TGTGCTAGCAGCTTAGACAGCGGGAGTAATACAGATACGCAGTATTTT
.	.	TRBV28	TRBJ2-2	CASSWNTGELFF	TGTGCCAGCAGCTGGAACACCGGGGAGCTGTTTTTT
.	.	TRBV19	TRBJ1-1	CASSIGGAWAEAFF	TGTGCCAGTAGTATCGGCGGGGCGTGGGCTGAAGCTTTCTTT
.	TRBD2	TRBV5-4	TRBJ2-1	CASSQGTSGSIGSYNEQFF	TGTGCCAGCAGCCAAGGGACTAGCGGGAGCATCGGCTCCTACAATGAGCAGTTCTTC
.	.	TRBV11-1	TRBJ1-2	CASSPGRYESLYGYTF	TGTGCCAGCAGCCCTGGCAGGTATGAGTCCTTATATGGCTACACCTTC
few	TRBD2	TRBV9	TRBJ2-1	CASSVLAGPYNEQFF	TGTGCCAGCAGCGTATTAGCGGGCCCCTACAATGAGCAGTTCTTC
.	.	TRBV27	TRBJ2-5	CASSSAGQLNF	TGTGCCAGCAGTTCGGCGGGACAGTTAAACTTC
.	.	TRBV15	TRBJ2-2	CATSLGITGELFF	TGTGCCACCAGTCTAGGAATCACCGGGGAGCTGTTTTTT
.	.	TRBV9	TRBJ2-1	CASSVGRSSYNEQFF	TGTGCCAGCAGCGTAGGAAGGAGCTCCTACAATGAGCAGTTCTTC
.	TRBD1	TRBV15	TRBJ1-4	CATKKGQGGEKLFF	TGTGCCACTAAAAAGGGACAGGGAGGTGAAAAACTGTTTTTT
.	TRBD1	TRBV28	TRBJ2-1	CASSPDRVPYNEQFF	TGTGCCAGCAGTCCTGACAGGGTTCCCTACAATGAGCAGTTCTTC
once	TRBD2	TRBV15	TRBJ2-1	CATSRDLREWYNEQFF	TGTGCCACCAGCAGAGATCTGCGGGAGTGGTACAATGAGCAGTTCTTC
.	.	TRBV7-9	TRBJ2-3	CASSLGPADTQYF	TGTGCCAGCAGCTTAGGTCCTGCGGATACGCAGTATTTT
.	.	TRBV6-5	TRBJ1-1	CASRMDGAYTEAFF	TGTGCCAGCAGAATGGATGGGGCTTACACTGAAGCTTTCTTT
.	.	TRBV10-3	TRBJ1-5	CAISDEGDQPQHF	TGTGCCATCAGTGATGAGGGGGATCAGCCCCAGCATTTT
.	TRBD1	TRBV28	TRBJ1-4	CASAGTGGANEKLFF	TGTGCCAGCGCCGGGACAGGGGGCGCTAATGAAAAACTGTTTTTT
.	TRBD2	TRBV5-4	TRBJ2-5	CASSLIGLATETQYF	TGTGCCAGCAGCTTGATCGGACTAGCGACGGAGACCCAGTACTTC
.	TRBD1	TRBV28	TRBJ1-4	CASSRSGQGGEKLFF	TGTGCCAGCAGTCGATCGGGACAGGGAGGTGAAAAACTGTTTTTT
.	.	TRBV11-3	TRBJ2-1	CASSFLLPGLTNEQFF	TGTGCCAGCAGCTTCCTTTTGCCGGGACTCACGAATGAGCAGTTCTTC
.	TRBD1	TRBV9	TRBJ2-7	CASSGPYGTGLYEQYF	TGTGCCAGCAGCGGCCCTTATGGGACAGGTTTATACGAGCAGTACTTC
.	TRBD2	TRBV5-4	TRBJ2-2	CASSLATSGSVTGELFF	TGTGCCAGCAGCTTGGCCACTAGCGGGAGTGTCACCGGGGAGCTGTTTTTT
.	.	TRBV2	TRBJ1-1	CASPVSWARAEGNTEAFF	TGTGCCAGCCCTGTTTCTTGGGCCCGCGCGGAGGGAAACACTGAAGCTTTCTTT
few	TRBD2	TRBV9	TRBJ2-7	CASSAGLAETYEQYF	TGTGCCAGCAGCGCGGGACTAGCGGAAACCTACGAGCAGTACTTC
.	TRBD1	TRBV30	TRBJ2-7	CAWSVPGTAYEQYF	TGTGCCTGGAGTGTACCCGGGACAGCCTACGAGCAGTACTTC